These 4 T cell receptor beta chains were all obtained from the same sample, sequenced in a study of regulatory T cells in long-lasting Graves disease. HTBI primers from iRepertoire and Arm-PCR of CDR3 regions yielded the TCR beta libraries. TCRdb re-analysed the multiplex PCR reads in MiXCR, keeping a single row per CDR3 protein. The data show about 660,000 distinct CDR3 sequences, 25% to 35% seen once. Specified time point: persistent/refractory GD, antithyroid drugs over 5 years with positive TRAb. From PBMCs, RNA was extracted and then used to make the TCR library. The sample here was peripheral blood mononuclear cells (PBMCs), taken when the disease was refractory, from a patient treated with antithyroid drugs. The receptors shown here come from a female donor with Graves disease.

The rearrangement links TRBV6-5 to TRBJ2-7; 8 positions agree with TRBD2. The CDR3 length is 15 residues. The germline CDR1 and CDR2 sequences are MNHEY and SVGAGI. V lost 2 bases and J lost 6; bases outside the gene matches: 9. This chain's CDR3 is CASSYRLARVSEQYF. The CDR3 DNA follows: TGTGCCAGCAGTTACCGACTAGCGCGGGTCTCCGAGCAGTACTTC.

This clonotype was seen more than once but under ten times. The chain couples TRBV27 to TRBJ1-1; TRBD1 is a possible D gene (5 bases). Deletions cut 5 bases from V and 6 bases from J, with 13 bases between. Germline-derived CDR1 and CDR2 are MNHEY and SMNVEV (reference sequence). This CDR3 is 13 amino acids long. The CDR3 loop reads CASSGGIGAEAFF. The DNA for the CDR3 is TGTGCCAGCAGTGGGGGTATAGGGGCTGAAGCTTTCTTT.

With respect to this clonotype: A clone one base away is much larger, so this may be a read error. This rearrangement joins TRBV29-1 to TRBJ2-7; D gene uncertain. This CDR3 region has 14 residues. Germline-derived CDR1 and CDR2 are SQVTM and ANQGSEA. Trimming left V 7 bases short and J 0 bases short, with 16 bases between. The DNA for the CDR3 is TGCAGCGCCCCGGCACGGTTGAGCTCCTACGAGCAGTACTTC. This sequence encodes CSAPARLSSYEQYF.

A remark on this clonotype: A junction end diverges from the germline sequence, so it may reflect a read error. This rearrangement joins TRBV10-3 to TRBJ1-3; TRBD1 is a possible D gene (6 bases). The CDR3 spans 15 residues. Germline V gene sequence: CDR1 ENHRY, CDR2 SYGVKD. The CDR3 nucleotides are TGTGCCAGCAGTAAAACAGGGCTCTCTGGAAACACCATATATTTT. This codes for CASSKTGLSGNTIYF.